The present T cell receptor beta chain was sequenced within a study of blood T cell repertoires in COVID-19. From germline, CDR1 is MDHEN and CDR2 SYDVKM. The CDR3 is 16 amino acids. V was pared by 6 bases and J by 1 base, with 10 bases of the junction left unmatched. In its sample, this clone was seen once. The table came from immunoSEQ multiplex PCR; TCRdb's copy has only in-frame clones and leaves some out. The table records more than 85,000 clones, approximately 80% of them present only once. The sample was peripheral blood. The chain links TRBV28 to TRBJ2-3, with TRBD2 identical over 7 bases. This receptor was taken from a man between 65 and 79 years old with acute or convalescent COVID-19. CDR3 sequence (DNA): TGTGCCAGCAGACCACGACTAGCAGAACGCACAGATACGCAGTATTTT. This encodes CASRPRLAERTDTQYF.